This T cell receptor beta chain was identified in a study of blood T cell repertoires in COVID-19. Germline-derived CDR1 and CDR2 are LGHDT and YNNKEL (reference sequence). Trimming removed 2 bases at V and 10 bases at J, with 13 bases between. This CDR3 is built from 13 residues. In the authors' methods: Estimation of nucleated cell counts was performed using reference gene primer amplification. TCRdb's table, derived via immunoSEQ multiplex PCR, lists solely in-frame clones and lacks some. That table furnishes V, J and clone size, whereas the DNA furnished D and trimming. The sample contains about 260,000 clones, 88% of which appear only once.

What was sequenced was peripheral blood. The genes are TRBV3-1 (or the pseudogene TRBV3-2) and TRBJ2-3; perhaps TRBD2 as D (6 bases). This receptor was identified in a woman in her twenties or thirties with COVID-19, enrolled during active disease. The CDR3 sequence is CASSQRDSGSQYF. CDR3 nucleotide sequence: TGTGCCAGCAGCCAAAGGGACTCGGGGTCGCAGTATTTT.